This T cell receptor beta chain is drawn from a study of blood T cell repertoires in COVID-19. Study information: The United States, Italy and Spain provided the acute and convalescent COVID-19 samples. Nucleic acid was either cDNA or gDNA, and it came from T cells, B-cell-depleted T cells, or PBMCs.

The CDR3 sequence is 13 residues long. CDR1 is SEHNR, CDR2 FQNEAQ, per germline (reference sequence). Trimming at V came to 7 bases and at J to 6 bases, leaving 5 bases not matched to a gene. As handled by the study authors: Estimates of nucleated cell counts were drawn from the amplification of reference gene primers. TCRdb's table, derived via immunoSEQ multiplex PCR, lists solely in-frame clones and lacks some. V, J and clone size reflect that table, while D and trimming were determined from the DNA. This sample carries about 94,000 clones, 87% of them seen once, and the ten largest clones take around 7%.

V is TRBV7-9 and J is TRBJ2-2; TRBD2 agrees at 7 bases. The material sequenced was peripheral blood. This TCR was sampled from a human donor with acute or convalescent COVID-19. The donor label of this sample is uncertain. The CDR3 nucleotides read TGTGCCAGCACCCTGGGAGGGTCCGGGGAGCTGTTTTTT. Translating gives CASTLGGSGELFF.